One and the same sample provided the 22 T cell receptor beta chains below, sequenced in a study of T cells after yellow fever vaccination. TCRdb redid the calling of the 5' RACE reads with MiXCR, one entry per CDR3 protein. The sample holds under 400,000 distinct CDR3 sequences, approximately 10% seen once. Material: PBMCs, obtained on the day of the first yellow fever vaccination. Every receptor here comes from a man between 18 and 29 years old who received the YFV17D yellow fever vaccine.

J is TRBJ2-5 and V is TRBV12-3 or TRBV12-4; 7 bases are shared with TRBD2. The CDR3 has 14 amino acids. Trimming took 5 bases from V and 5 from J; bases not matched to a gene: 8. DNA for the CDR3: TGTGCCAGCAGTGCACGGGGAGGGCGTGAGACCCAGTACTTC. Its protein is CASSARGGRETQYF.

This clonotype was found a few times. The chain joins TRBV4-1 to TRBJ2-7; the match to TRBD1 covers 7 bases. Germline V CDR1 and CDR2: MGHRA, YSYEKL. The CDR3 totals 15 residues. V trimming: 3 bases; J trimming: 2 bases; junction bases outside the gene matches: 7. This chain's CDR3 is CASSHRQGTPYEQYF. CDR3 DNA: TGCGCCAGCAGCCACAGACAGGGAACTCCCTACGAGCAGTACTTC.

This clonotype occurred many times. V gene TRBV29-1 combines with J gene TRBJ2-2, with D perhaps matching TRBD2 (5 bases). Trimming took off 4 bases at V and 2 bases at J, with 14 bases between the two ends. CDR1 is SQVTM and CDR2 is ANQGSEA in the germline V gene. This CDR3 spans 15 amino acids. The DNA for the CDR3 is TGCAGCGTTGTGTCTTTGGGGAGAAACACCGGGGAGCTGTTTTTT. Protein sequence: CSVVSLGRNTGELFF.

This clonotype has a count of ten or more. This chain joins TRBV5-5 and TRBJ1-6; no clear D gene. The length of the CDR3 is 14 residues. The V gene's germline CDR1 is SGHKS and CDR2 YYEKEE (reference sequence). Between the trimmed V and J ends, which lost 1 base and 8 bases, there was a span of 10 bases. The CDR3 protein is CASSLRARDSPLHF. The CDR3 DNA sequence: TGTGCCAGCAGCTTGCGGGCAAGGGATTCACCCCTCCACTTT.

The table lists this clonotype with a few counts. The V call is TRBV6-2 or TRBV6-3, the J call TRBJ1-6; D unclear. Germline assignment: CDR1 MNHEY and CDR2 SVGEGT. The CDR3 length is 15 residues. Trimming removed 2 bases at V and 6 bases at J, with 11 bases between. CDR3 bases: TGTGCCAGCAGTTACGCCGGGGATGTTAATTCACCCCTCCACTTT. Protein product: CASSYAGDVNSPLHF.

This clonotype counts as medium-sized. Here the CDR3 DNA reads TGCGCCAGCAGCCAAGGGACAGGGGGCTACAATGAGCAGTTCTTC. It translates to CASSQGTGGYNEQFF. The rearrangement uses TRBV4-3 and TRBJ2-1, with 10 bases fitting TRBD1. Germline-derived CDR1 and CDR2 are LGHNA and YSLEER. CDR3 size: 15 residues. V was clipped by 1 base and J by 3 bases; unmatched bases: 0.

This clonotype was seen a handful of times. The rearrangement uses TRBV30 and TRBJ2-1, with 8 bases that match TRBD1. V shed 5 bases and J 9 bases; nucleotides not matched to a gene: 6. This CDR3 region has 12 residues. The V gene's germline CDR1 is GTSNPN and CDR2 SVGIG (reference sequence). CDR3 nucleotides: TGTGCCTGGGGTACAGGGGGTGGTGAGCAGTTCTTC. Translating it yields CAWGTGGGEQFF. The full variable domain, rest sourced from reference TRBV30 and TRBJ2-1, is SQTIHQWPATLVQPVGSPLSLECTVEGTSNPNLYWYRQAAGRGLQLLFYSVGIGQISSEVPQNLSASRPQDRQFILSSKKLLLSDSGFYLCAWGTGGGEQFFGPGTRLTVL.

This clonotype was counted a few times. CDR3 coding DNA: TGTGCCAGCAGCGCTCACCGACAGGGCAGGACCGGGGAGCTGTTTTTT. This sequence encodes CASSAHRQGRTGELFF. V gene TRBV9 combines with J gene TRBJ2-2; 7 nucleotides agree with TRBD1. J lost 5 bases, V lost 3 bases, and 10 bases had no gene match. Germline values: CDR1 SGDLS, CDR2 YYNGEE. The CDR3 spans 16 residues.

Only a few counts were recorded for this clonotype. This chain links TRBV5-1 with TRBJ2-1; 8 bases are shared with TRBD2. The trim removed 6 bases at V and 3 bases at J, leaving 14 bases unmatched. The germline V gene has CDR1 SGHRS and CDR2 YFSETQ. This CDR3 is built from 17 residues. Here the CDR3 reads CASTGGGSFASYNEQFF. The CDR3 bases are TGCGCCAGCACCGGGGGGGGCTCTTTTGCAAGCTACAATGAGCAGTTCTTC.

This clonotype was seen more than once but under ten times. J is TRBJ2-5 and V is TRBV5-6, with 9 bases fitting TRBD1. The germline V gene has CDR1 SGHDT and CDR2 YYEEEE. This CDR3 is 20 amino acids long. V shed 0 bases, J shed 9 bases, and the junction held 24 bases outside the gene matches. The CDR3 bases are TGTGCCAGCAGCTTGGCCTATTTGGGACAGGGCCCTTCCCTCTACATCTCCCAGTACTTC. Translated: CASSLAYLGQGPSLYISQYF.

Only a few counts were recorded for this clonotype. V is TRBV9 and J is TRBJ2-3; 12 bases match TRBD2. The V and J ends lost 0 bases and 4 bases, in that order; junction bases with no gene match: 6. CDR1 is SGDLS, CDR2 YYNGEE, per germline. The CDR3 has 17 amino acids. The CDR3 DNA sequence: TGTGCCAGCAGCGTAGCCCTGACTAGCGGGGGACCAGATACGCAGTATTTT. It yields the protein CASSVALTSGGPDTQYF.

This clonotype was seen ten or more times. The CDR3 coding sequence is TGCAGCGTCCATAGCGGGGGGGGCTACAATGAGCAGTTCTTC. The encoded protein is CSVHSGGGYNEQFF. This rearrangement joins TRBV29-1 to TRBJ2-1; 11 bases map to TRBD2. CDR1 is SQVTM, CDR2 ANQGSEA, per germline. V lost 6 bases, J lost 3 bases, and 4 bases stayed unmatched. The CDR3 runs 14 residues.

In its sample, this clonotype was seen a few times. CDR3 nucleotides: TGCGCCAGCAGCTTCAGTTCCCTCCGGAAGGCAGGGAACACTGAAGCTTTCTTT. This gives the protein CASSFSSLRKAGNTEAFF. The V call is TRBV5-1, the J call TRBJ1-1; D unclear. Deletions cut 2 bases from V and 1 base from J, with 21 bases between. Germline-derived CDR1 and CDR2 are SGHRS and YFSETQ. The CDR3 contains 18 residues.

This clonotype was seen repeatedly, ten times or more. The gene calls are TRBV12-3 or TRBV12-4 and TRBJ2-1, with D uncertain. V was trimmed by 6 bases and J by 0 bases, leaving 15 bases between them. The CDR3 consists of 16 residues. The CDR3 sequence: CASSLPQASSYNEQFF. The CDR3 nucleotides read TGTGCCAGCAGCCTGCCGCAGGCAAGCTCCTACAATGAGCAGTTCTTC.

The V and J genes are TRBV4-3 and TRBJ2-7; TRBD1 agrees at 11 bases. The V and J ends lost 1 base and 3 bases, in that order; junction bases with no gene match: 2. This CDR3 has 15 amino acids. Germline assignment: CDR1 LGHNA and CDR2 YSLEER. CDR3 nucleotides: TGCGCCAGCAGCCAAGGGACAGGGGGCGTCTACGAGCAGTACTTC. It codes for CASSQGTGGVYEQYF.

This clonotype has at least ten counts. In nucleotides, the CDR3 is TGTGCCAGCAGTGAGGCCCTTTCAGGGAGGGCGCAGTATTTT. It translates to CASSEALSGRAQYF. The V gene is TRBV25-1, the J gene TRBJ2-3, with TRBD2 identical over 7 bases. The length of the CDR3 is 14 residues. V shed 3 bases and J 10 bases; nucleotides not matched to a gene: 10. Germline lookup yields CDR1 MGHDK and CDR2 SYGVNS.

This clonotype showed up many times. The chain couples TRBV6-2 or TRBV6-3 to TRBJ2-3; either TRBD1 or TRBD2 may supply D (6 bases each). Trimming left V 5 bases short and J 3 bases short, with 15 bases between. The germline gives CDR1 MNHEY, CDR2 SVGEGT. This CDR3 region has 15 residues. DNA of the CDR3: TGTGCCAGCAGTCGGGGGCAAACCAATACAGATACGCAGTATTTT. It encodes CASSRGQTNTDTQYF.

This clonotype was picked up a small number of times. The J gene is TRBJ2-7, the V gene TRBV29-1, with D possibly being TRBD2 (7 bases). Per the germline V gene, CDR1 is SQVTM and CDR2 is ANQGSEA. Trimming removed 6 bases at V and 6 bases at J, with 15 bases between. CDR3 length equals 12 residues. The CDR3 loop reads CSVKGGPGEQYF. The CDR3 bases are TGCAGCGTAAAGGGGGGGCCTGGCGAGCAGTACTTC.

The chain couples TRBV4-2 to TRBJ2-3; TRBD2 might be the D (5 bases). CDR1 is LGHNA and CDR2 is YNFKEQ in the germline V gene. This CDR3 spans 14 amino acids. The V end lost 1 base, the J end lost 1 base, and 6 bases lay between the germline ends. The CDR3 DNA is TGTGCCAGCAGCCAAGGAGCGGGCACAGATACGCAGTATTTT. Amino acids: CASSQGAGTDTQYF.

This clonotype has only a few counts. This chain links TRBV4-1 with TRBJ2-5; no clear D gene. The V end lost 1 base, the J end lost 3 bases, and 6 bases lay between the germline ends. This CDR3 has 13 residues. Germline lookup yields CDR1 MGHRA and CDR2 YSYEKL. The CDR3 protein is CASSQAGEETQYF. CDR3 bases: TGCGCCAGCAGCCAAGCAGGTGAAGAGACCCAGTACTTC.

This clonotype has more than one count but fewer than ten. The J gene is TRBJ2-5, the V gene TRBV6-1, with 9 bases fitting TRBD1. The CDR3 is 15 amino acids. V shed 3 bases, J shed 5 bases, and the junction held 7 bases outside the gene matches. CDR1 and CDR2 from the germline V gene are MNHNS and SASEGT. DNA of the CDR3: TGTGCCAGCAGTGACCTGGGACAGGGATATGAGACCCAGTACTTC. This translates into CASSDLGQGYETQYF.

The chain combines TRBV29-1 with TRBJ1-2, with D possibly matching TRBD1 (5 bases). The ends were cut back, 3 bases at V and 2 bases at J, with 13 bases in the middle. CDR1 and CDR2 from the germline V gene are SQVTM and ANQGSEA. This CDR3 is 14 amino acids long. The CDR3 nucleotides are TGCAGCGTTGAGTGGATTGGGGGAAACTATGGCTACACCTTC. Translating gives CSVEWIGGNYGYTF.